This T cell receptor (beta chain) was found in a study of T cells after yellow fever vaccination. Looking at the study overall: Fractions of low cell number were prepared using SMART-Seq v4 Ultra Low Input.

V was shortened by 6 bases and J by 6 bases, with 11 bases between the two germline ends. This CDR3 contains 13 residues. Germline CDR1 and CDR2: SNHLY and FYNNEI. A process of 5'RACE template switching, which added a universal primer site and UMIs, was used to make TCR cDNA. TCRdb reanalysed the 5' RACE reads using MiXCR and keeps one entry per CDR3 protein. The repertoire holds about 340,000 distinct CDR3 sequences, with 9.5% to 15% as singletons. On this clonotype itself: Its antigen remains unknown.

Study-level points and caveats: Contaminating bulk clonotypes could be abundant in FACS-sorted repertoires. The secondary response was weaker, and its peak arrived faster, on day 5 versus 15.

This clonotype was obtained from a man aged 18-30 years who received the YFV17D yellow fever vaccine. This chain joins TRBV2 and TRBJ2-2; D ambiguous. Sequences were derived from CD4+ T cells sorted from PBMCs, sampled 15 days after the yellow fever booster vaccination. The CDR3 bases are TGTGCCAGCAGGGTCGCGGTGGCCGGGGAGCTGTTTTTT. It yields the protein CASRVAVAGELFF.